This TCR beta chain derives from a study of OX40 agonist ivuxolimab in advanced cancers. V was trimmed by 6 bases and J by 4 bases, leaving 18 bases between them. The length of the CDR3 is 15 residues. CDR1 and CDR2 from the germline V gene are SGHDT and YYEEEE. Points on this clone: Its target is unknown.

Clones were sequenced by immunoSEQ multiplex PCR, and TCRdb holds only the in-frame ones, with some missing. The data contain approximately 80,000 clones, around nine tenths of them singletons. Notes on the study in general: Partial responders dosed at 0.1-3.0 mg/kg displayed clonal expansion ranking among the lowest.

This chain uses TRBV5-6 with TRBJ2-3; the D gene could be TRBD1 or TRBD2 (6 bases each). This receptor was identified in an adult with an advanced solid tumor such as melanoma, head and neck, liver or kidney cancer. Sequenced material: CD4+ or CD8+ T cells sorted from blood, taken in a trial of the OX40 agonist ivuxolimab. The CDR3 spells CASTTDGGQADTQYF. The DNA for the CDR3 is TGTGCCAGCACTACAGATGGGGGGCAGGCAGATACGCAGTATTTT.